This T cell receptor (beta chain) stems from a study of T-cell reconstitution after alpha-beta-depleted transplantation in children (dated by TCRdb to the mid-2010s). Some background on the complete study: Using TCR repertoire profiling, the study followed T-cell immune reconstitution in a quantitative way in children after TCRalphabeta/CD19-depleted allogeneic hematopoietic cell transplantation.

The treatment or condition label for this specimen denotes: allogeneic hematopoietic cell transplantation with graft depleted of TCRalphabeta T cells and CD19 B cells. TCRalphabeta/CD19-depleted allogeneic hematopoietic cell grafts were given to the transplant recipients, all of whom were children. What the study reported, not specific to this receptor: Apparently early alphabetaT-cell count recovery about two months after transplant reportedly relied on only several hundred rapidly expanded clones derived from non-depleted graft cells. Over the following months the frequencies of hyperexpanded clones went down, and after one year T-cell counts and TCRbeta diversity were mostly credited to newly produced T cells. In some patients, the high TCRbeta diversity seen at day 60 was put down to recipient T cells and intrathymic progenitors that had survived conditioning.

Per the germline V gene, SGHRS is the CDR1 and YFSETQ is the CDR2. Here V drops 4 bases and J drops 4 bases, and the junction holds 13 bases not matched to any gene. Spanning cysteine to phenylalanine, the CDR3 consists of 16 amino acids. Just the 48-base CDR3 DNA is kept, in frame starting at base 1. The library relied on PCR. The sequencer was an Illumina HiSeq 2500. Molecular barcoding was employed in the preparation of TCR libraries, with unique molecular identifiers being used to normalize TCRbeta repertoire quantification. TCRdb reworked the public reads: Q25 trimming with fastp, MiXCR clone assembly, productive beta chains retained. For every CDR3 protein sequence, its rows merge into one entry that carries the most common genes and DNA. This sample has 65,000 to 85,000 distinct CDR3 sequences in its table, and 11% of those were observed once. 13% of the sample belongs to the ten largest clones.

This clonotype was seen many times. The specificity of this receptor is unknown. No quality values exist for individual bases; no much larger clone is one base distant. Recombination linked TRBV5-1 to TRBJ2-5, and 7 junctional nucleotides match TRBD2. The TCR sequence derives from a boy aged 10-17 years with acute myeloid leukemia, due to receive a stem cell transplant. This sample comprised PBMCs, obtained before TCRalphabeta/CD19-depleted stem cell transplant. At the DNA level, the sequence is TGCGCCAGCAGCCGGAGCATAGAGCGGGATAGAGAGACCCAGTACTTC. Its coded protein is CASSRSIERDRETQYF.